This T cell receptor (beta chain) was retrieved from a study of OX40 agonist ivuxolimab in advanced cancers. Study information: Patients took ivuxolimab, an agonistic anti-OX40 (CD134) antibody. Patients received ivuxolimab, an intravenous treatment, every 2 weeks at 0.01 to 10 mg/kg. Study-wide points: Partial responders receiving 0.1-3.0 mg/kg showed among the lowest clonal expansion. In a subset of nonresponders, normalized T-cell clonal expansion was also low.

The CDR3 contains 14 residues. Germline V gene sequence: CDR1 LGHNA, CDR2 YNFKEQ. V lost 1 base and J lost 5, with 10 bases in between. About this clone: Its antigen is unknown.

Generated by immunoSEQ multiplex PCR, the TCRdb table keeps only in-frame clones and is missing some. This table holds 70,000 to 95,000 clones, roughly 94% found once. This TCR was recovered from an adult with an advanced solid tumor such as melanoma, head and neck, liver or kidney cancer. Sequenced material: CD4+ or CD8+ T cells sorted from blood, taken in a trial of the OX40 agonist ivuxolimab. The V gene is TRBV4-2, the J gene TRBJ2-3; D remains unclear. The CDR3 DNA follows: TGTGCCAGCAGCCAAGCTATCCCTGGAGATACGCAGTATTTT. Translation gives CASSQAIPGDTQYF.